Below, one T cell receptor (beta chain) is given with its context. The sample belongs to a study of blood T cell repertoires in COVID-19. CDR3 length equals 16 residues. Germline-derived CDR1 and CDR2 are MGHDK and SYGVNS. J was trimmed by 6 bases and V by 3 bases; bases with no gene match: 9. Repertoires were generated with immunoSEQ multiplex PCR, while TCRdb's copy carries only in-frame clones and drops some. Seen here are a few hundred thousand clones, about 91% observed once, and the top ten hold around 1.3%. What was sequenced was PBMCs or T cells enriched from blood (not recorded which). This sequence originates from a woman aged 40 to 50 with acute COVID-19. This rearrangement joins TRBV25-1 to TRBJ2-2; 8 bases map to TRBD2. The CDR3 DNA is TGTGCCAGCAGTGATCCCCGGGAGGGATCTTCCGGGGAGCTGTTTTTT. This encodes CASSDPREGSSGELFF. Full variable domain (missing parts from reference TRBV25-1 and TRBJ2-2): EADIYQTPRYLVIGTGKKITLECSQTMGHDKMYWYQQDPGMELHLIHYSYGVNSTEKGDLSSESTVSRIRTEHFPLTLESARPSHTSQYLCASSDPREGSSGELFFGEGSRLTVL.